These T cell receptor beta chains were read from a single sample in a study of TIL therapy for anti-PD-1-resistant metastatic lung cancer. Assay used: immunoSEQ multiplex PCR; TCRdb lists only in-frame clones, some missing. The sample yields tens of thousands of clones, 70% to 80% seen once. Sequencing used blood, obtained at baseline. The receptors here all came from an older man with non-small cell lung cancer. Both conserved end residues are part of each CDR3. D genes are given only for firm matches. Rows may omit the clone size; those that give it use once, few, many or a size class.

>-|TRBJ1-5|TRBV7-8|-
TGTGCCAGCAGCTTAGGAGTTGGGGGGGATAGCAATCAGCCCCAGCATTTT
CASSLGVGGDSNQPQHF
>-|TRBJ1-6|TRBV4-3|-
TGCGCCAGCAGCCAACACAAGGATGATTCACCCCTCCACTTT
CASSQHKDDSPLHF
>-|TRBJ2-7|TRBV18|TRBD2
TGTGCCAGCTCACCCCTAGCGGGGAGCTCCTACGAGCAGTACTTC
CASSPLAGSSYEQYF
>-|TRBJ2-1|TRBV19|TRBD1
TGTGCCAGTAGTATTCTCTGGGGGACAGGGGTCTATGAGCAGTTCTTC
CASSILWGTGVYEQFF
>-|TRBJ2-1|TRBV30|-
TGTGCCTGTAAAAGGGGGTACAATGAGCAGTTCTTC
CACKRGYNEQFF
>few|TRBJ2-7|TRBV21-1|-
TGTGCCAGCAGCGAACTAGCGGGAGTCTACGAGCAGTACTTC
CASSELAGVYEQYF
>-|TRBJ1-6|TRBV4-1|-
TGCGCCAGCAGCCAAAATGAAGGTCAGGATTCACCCCTCCACTTT
CASSQNEGQDSPLHF
>-|TRBJ2-3|TRBV11-2|-
TGTGCCAGCAGCGAGCCGCCAAGCACAGATACGCAGTATTTT
CASSEPPSTDTQYF
>-|TRBJ2-7|TRBV7-9|TRBD2
TGTGCCAGCAGCAAAGGGACGGGAGGATCCTCTTACGAGCAGTACTTC
CASSKGTGGSSYEQYF
>-|TRBJ2-3|TRBV5-1|-
TGCGCCAGCAGCTACCGAGGGGGTCAGCTTAGCACAGATACGCAGTATTTT
CASSYRGGQLSTDTQYF
>-|TRBJ2-2|TRBV6-1|-
TGTGCCAGCAGTGAGGGCTGGAACACCGGGGAGCTGTTTTTT
CASSEGWNTGELFF
>-|TRBJ2-4|TRBV5-1|-
TGCGCCAGCAGCTTGGAAGGCCTTCAGTACTTC
CASSLEGLQYF
>-|TRBJ2-1|TRBV29-1|TRBD1
TGCAGCGTTGATTCCCGGGACAGATACAATGAGCAGTTCTTC
CSVDSRDRYNEQFF
>-|TRBJ2-1|TRBV29-1|-
TGCAGCGTTGCAGAGGGGGGTGAGCAGTTCTTC
CSVAEGGEQFF
>-|TRBJ2-3|TRBV9|TRBD1
TGTGCCAGCGGGACAGACAATACGCAGTATTTT
CASGTDNTQYF